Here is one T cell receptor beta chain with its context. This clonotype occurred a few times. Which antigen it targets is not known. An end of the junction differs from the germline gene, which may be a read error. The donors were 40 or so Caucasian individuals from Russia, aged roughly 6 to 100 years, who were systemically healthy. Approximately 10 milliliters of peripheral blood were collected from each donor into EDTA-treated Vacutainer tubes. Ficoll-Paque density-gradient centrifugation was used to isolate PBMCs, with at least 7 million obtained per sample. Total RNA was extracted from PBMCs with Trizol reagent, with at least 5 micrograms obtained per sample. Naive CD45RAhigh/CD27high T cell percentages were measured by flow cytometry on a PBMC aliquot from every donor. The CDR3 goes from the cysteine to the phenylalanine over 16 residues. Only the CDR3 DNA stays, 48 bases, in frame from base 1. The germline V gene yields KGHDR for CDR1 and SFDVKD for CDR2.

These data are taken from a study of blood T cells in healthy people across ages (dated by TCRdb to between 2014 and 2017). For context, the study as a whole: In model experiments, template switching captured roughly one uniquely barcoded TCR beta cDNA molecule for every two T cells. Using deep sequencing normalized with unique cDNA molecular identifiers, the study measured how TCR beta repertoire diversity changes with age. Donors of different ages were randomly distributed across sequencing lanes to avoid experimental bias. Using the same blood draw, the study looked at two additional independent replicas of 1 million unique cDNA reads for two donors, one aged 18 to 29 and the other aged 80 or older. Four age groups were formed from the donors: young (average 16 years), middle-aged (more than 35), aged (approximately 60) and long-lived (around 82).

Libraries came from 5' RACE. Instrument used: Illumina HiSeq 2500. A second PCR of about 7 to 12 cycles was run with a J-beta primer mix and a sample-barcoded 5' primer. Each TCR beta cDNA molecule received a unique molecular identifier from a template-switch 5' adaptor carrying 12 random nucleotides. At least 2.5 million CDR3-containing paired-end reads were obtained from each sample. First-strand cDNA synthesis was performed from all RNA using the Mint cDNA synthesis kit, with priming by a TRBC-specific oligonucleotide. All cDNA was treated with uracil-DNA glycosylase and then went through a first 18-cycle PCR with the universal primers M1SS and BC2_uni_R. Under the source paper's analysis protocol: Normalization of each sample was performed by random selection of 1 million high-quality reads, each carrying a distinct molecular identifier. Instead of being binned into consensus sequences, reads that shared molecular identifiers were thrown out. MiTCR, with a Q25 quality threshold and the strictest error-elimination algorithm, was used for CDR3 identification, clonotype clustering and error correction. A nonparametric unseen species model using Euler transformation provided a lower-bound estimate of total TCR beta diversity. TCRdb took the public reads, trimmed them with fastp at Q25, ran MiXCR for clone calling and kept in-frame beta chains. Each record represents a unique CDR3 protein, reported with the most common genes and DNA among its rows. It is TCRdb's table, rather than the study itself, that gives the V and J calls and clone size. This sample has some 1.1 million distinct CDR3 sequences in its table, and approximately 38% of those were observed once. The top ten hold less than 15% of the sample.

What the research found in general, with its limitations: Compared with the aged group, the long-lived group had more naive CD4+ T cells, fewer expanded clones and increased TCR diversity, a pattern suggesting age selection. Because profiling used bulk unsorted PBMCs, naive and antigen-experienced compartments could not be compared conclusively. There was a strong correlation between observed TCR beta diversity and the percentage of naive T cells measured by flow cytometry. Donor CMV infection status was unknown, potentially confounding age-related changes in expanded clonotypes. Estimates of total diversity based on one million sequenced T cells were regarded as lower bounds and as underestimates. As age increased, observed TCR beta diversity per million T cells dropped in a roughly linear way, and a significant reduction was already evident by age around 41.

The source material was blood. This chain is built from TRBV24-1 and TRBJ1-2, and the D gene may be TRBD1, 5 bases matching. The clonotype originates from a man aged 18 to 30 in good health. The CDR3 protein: CATSDSSQEINFGYTF. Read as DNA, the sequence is TGTGCCACCAGTGACAGCTCACAGGAAATTAACTTTGGCTACACCTTC.